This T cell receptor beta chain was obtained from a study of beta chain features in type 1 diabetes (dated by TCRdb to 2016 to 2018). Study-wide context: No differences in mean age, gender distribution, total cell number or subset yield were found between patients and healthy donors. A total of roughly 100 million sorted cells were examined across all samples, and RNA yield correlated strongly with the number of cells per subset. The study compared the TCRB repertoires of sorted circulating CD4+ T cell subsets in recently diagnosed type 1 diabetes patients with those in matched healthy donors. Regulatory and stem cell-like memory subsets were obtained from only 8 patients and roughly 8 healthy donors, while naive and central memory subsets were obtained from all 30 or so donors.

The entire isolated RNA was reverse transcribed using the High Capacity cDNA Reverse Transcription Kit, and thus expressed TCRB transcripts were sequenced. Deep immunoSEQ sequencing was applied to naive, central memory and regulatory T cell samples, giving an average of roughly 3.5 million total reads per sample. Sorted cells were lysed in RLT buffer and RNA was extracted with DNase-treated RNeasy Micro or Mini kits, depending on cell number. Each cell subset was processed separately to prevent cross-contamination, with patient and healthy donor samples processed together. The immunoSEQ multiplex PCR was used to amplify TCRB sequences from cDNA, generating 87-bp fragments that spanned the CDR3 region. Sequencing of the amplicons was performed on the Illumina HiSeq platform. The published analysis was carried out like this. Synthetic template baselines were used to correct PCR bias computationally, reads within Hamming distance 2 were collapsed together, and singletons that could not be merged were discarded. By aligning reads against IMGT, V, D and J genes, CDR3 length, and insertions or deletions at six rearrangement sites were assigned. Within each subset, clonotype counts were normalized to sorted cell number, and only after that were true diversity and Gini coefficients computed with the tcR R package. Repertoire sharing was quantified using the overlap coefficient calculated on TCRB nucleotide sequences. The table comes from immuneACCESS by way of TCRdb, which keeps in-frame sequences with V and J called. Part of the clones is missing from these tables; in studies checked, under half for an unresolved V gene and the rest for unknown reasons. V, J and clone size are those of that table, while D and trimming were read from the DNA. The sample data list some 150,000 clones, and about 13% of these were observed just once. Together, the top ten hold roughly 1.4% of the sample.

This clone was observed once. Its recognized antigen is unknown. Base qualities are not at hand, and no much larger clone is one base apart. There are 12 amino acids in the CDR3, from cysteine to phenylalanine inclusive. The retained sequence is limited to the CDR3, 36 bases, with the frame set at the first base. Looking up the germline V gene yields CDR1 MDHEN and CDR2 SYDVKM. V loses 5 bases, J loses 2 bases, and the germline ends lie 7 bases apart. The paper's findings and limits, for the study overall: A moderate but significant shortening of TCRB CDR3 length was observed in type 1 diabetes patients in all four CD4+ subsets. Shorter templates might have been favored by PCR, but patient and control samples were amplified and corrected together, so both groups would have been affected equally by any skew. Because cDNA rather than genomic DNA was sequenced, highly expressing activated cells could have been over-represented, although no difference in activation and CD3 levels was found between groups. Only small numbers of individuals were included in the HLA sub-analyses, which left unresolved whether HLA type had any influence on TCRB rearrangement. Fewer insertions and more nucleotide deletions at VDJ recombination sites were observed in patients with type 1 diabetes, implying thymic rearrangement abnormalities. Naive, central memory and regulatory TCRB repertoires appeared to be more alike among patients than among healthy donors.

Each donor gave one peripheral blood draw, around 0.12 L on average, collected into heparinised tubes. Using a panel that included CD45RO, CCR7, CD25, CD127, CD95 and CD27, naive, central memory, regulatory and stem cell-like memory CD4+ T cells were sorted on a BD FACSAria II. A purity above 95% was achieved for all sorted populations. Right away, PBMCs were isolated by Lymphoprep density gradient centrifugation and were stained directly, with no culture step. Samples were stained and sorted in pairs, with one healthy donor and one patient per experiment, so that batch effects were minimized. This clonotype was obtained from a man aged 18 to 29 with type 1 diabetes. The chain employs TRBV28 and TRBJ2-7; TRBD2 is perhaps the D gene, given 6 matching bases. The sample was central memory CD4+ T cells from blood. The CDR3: CASSPGAYEQYF. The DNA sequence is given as TGTGCCAGCAGTCCGGGGGCCTACGAGCAGTACTTC.